Presented here are 20 T cell receptor beta chains from one specimen sequenced in a study of cytomegalovirus exposure and HLA in healthy donors (dated by TCRdb to the late 2010s). The library was built by means of the immunoSEQ multiplex PCR assay. For the multiplex PCR, a mixture combining 60 forward primers for TCR Vbeta segments and 13 reverse primers for TCR Jbeta segments was used. In its TCRdb copy, this immuneACCESS table keeps in-frame sequences only and misses some clones. Where compared with another copy, unresolved V genes explain less than half of these, and the others have no known cause. The sample profile shows some 140,000 clones; under 80% of them were found once. In total, the top ten clones hold around 4.1% of the sample. Material: PBMCs. Receptor source: a man aged 18 to 35 in good health and CMV-seropositive.

The V call is TRBV4-2, the J call TRBJ1-3; TRBD1 aligns across 11 bases. The CDR3 covers 17 residues. The V segment lost 5 bases and the J segment 3 bases; nucleotides outside the gene matches: 9. From germline, CDR1 is LGHNA and CDR2 YNFKEQ. CDR3 DNA: TGTGCCAGCAGCTTCTCGTCCGGGACAGGGGGTGGAAACACCATATATTTT. Its translation is CASSFSSGTGGGNTIYF.

This clone was recorded a few times. This chain connects TRBV19 to TRBJ1-2, with D perhaps matching TRBD1 (6 bases). The CDR3 runs 15 residues. Looked up from germline, CDR1 is LNHDA and CDR2 is SQIVND (reference sequence). Deletions cut 6 bases from V and 4 bases from J, with 18 bases between. CDR3: CASRPLPGTLYGYTF. In DNA, the CDR3 is TGTGCCAGTAGGCCCCTTCCGGGGACACTCTATGGCTACACCTTC. Based on the CDR3 plus reference TRBV19 and TRBJ1-2, the full variable domain is DGGITQSPKYLFRKEGQNVTLSCEQNLNHDAMYWYRQDPGQGLRLIYYSQIVNDFQKGDIAEGYSVSREKKESFPLTVTSAQKNPTAFYLCASRPLPGTLYGYTFGSGTRLTVV.

This chain's CDR3 is CASSWTGSTDTQYF. DNA of the CDR3: TGCGCCAGCAGCTGGACAGGGTCCACAGATACGCAGTATTTT. V is TRBV5-1 and J is TRBJ2-3; 8 bases align to TRBD1. V dropped 3 bases and J dropped 2; count of bases not matched to a gene: 2. This CDR3 is 14 amino acids long. Germline CDR1 SGHRS, CDR2 YFSETQ.

This sequence joins TRBV6-6 and TRBJ1-5; D uncertain. Germline lookup yields CDR1 MNHNY and CDR2 SVGAGI (reference sequence). The length of the CDR3 is 14 residues. Deletions cut 2 bases from V and 5 bases from J, with 10 bases between. This CDR3 is CASSYPTGDQPQHF. The CDR3 nucleotides are TGTGCCAGCAGTTACCCGACCGGGGATCAGCCCCAGCATTTT.

The chain carries TRBV7-9 and TRBJ1-1, with D perhaps matching TRBD1 (5 bases). This CDR3 region has 15 residues. V lost 2 bases and J lost 3, with 13 bases in between. Germline assignment: CDR1 SEHNR and CDR2 FQNEAQ (reference sequence). The CDR3 DNA reads as TGTGCCAGCAGCTTATCGCAGGGAGGCGACACTGAAGCTTTCTTT. It yields the protein CASSLSQGGDTEAFF.

This clone was seen a single time. The chain joins TRBV6-6 to TRBJ1-2; unclear D gene. V lost 6 bases and J 3 bases, leaving 8 bases between the germline ends. This CDR3 comprises 12 residues. The germline gives CDR1 MNHNY, CDR2 SVGAGI (reference sequence). The CDR3 region has the DNA TGTGCCAGCAGAGTGAGGGACTATGGCTACACCTTC. Its translation: CASRVRDYGYTF.

The chain combines TRBV6-6 with TRBJ1-1; unclear D gene. The length of the CDR3 is 13 residues. Trimming stripped 7 bases from V and 5 bases from J, with 14 bases between. Germline V gene sequence: CDR1 MNHNY, CDR2 SVGAGI (reference sequence). For the CDR3, the DNA is TGTGCCAGCAATAAAGGAGAGATGACTGAAGCTTTCTTT. Translation: CASNKGEMTEAFF.

This clone appeared a single time. The gene calls are TRBV9 and TRBJ1-2, with TRBD1 as a possible D gene (6 bases). Deletions cut 3 bases from V and 0 bases from J, with 12 bases between. CDR1 and CDR2 from the germline V gene are SGDLS and YYNGEE. The CDR3 is 15 amino acids. CDR3 loop: CASSAFDRPNYGYTF. Here the CDR3 DNA reads TGTGCCAGCAGCGCATTCGACAGGCCTAACTATGGCTACACCTTC.

V gene TRBV5-5 combines with J gene TRBJ2-7; possibly TRBD1 for D (5 bases). Germline V lookup: CDR1 SGHKS, CDR2 YYEKEE (reference sequence). The V gene lost 3 bases and the J gene lost 5 bases, with 24 bases spanning the gap. This CDR3 has 17 amino acids. Written as DNA, the CDR3 is TGTGCCAGCAGCTCCAGTACCGACAGCCCTTTTGCCGACGAGCAGTACTTC. It specifies CASSSSTDSPFADEQYF.

The genes are TRBV5-6 and TRBJ2-7; no firm D call. CDR1 is SGHDT and CDR2 is YYEEEE in the germline V gene. This CDR3 has 12 amino acids. V lost 3 bases and J lost 6, with 10 bases in between. The CDR3 DNA reads TGTGCCAGCAGCTGGAGTATCCGCGAGCAGTACTTC. This gives the protein CASSWSIREQYF. The variable domain in full, completed from reference TRBV5-6 and TRBJ2-7, reads DAGVTQSPTHLIKTRGQQVTLRCSPKSGHDTVSWYQQALGQGPQFIFQYYEEEERQRGNFPDRFSGHQFPNYSSELNVNALLLGDSALYLCASSWSIREQYFGPGTRLTVT.

This chain connects TRBV18 to TRBJ1-1, with 9 bases lining up with TRBD1. After removal of 3 bases from V and 5 bases from J, the junction contained 7 bases not matched to a gene. This CDR3 contains 15 residues. CDR1 is KGHSH, CDR2 LQKENI, per germline. DNA for the CDR3: TGTGCCAGCTCACCCGCCGGGACAGGGATGACTGAAGCTTTCTTT. Protein sequence: CASSPAGTGMTEAFF.

This chain links TRBV7-8 with TRBJ1-1, with D possibly being TRBD1 (5 bases). The germline V gene has CDR1 SGHVS and CDR2 FQNEAQ. The CDR3 sequence is 18 residues long. The V and J ends lost 2 bases and 4 bases respectively, with 23 bases between them. CDR3 coding DNA: TGTGCCAGCAGCTTAAGTAGAGTGGCAGGGCGGGAGGGCACTGAAGCTTTCTTT. Its translation is CASSLSRVAGREGTEAFF.

This clone was seen more than once but under ten times. The V call is TRBV2, the J call TRBJ1-4; tentative D call: TRBD1 (6 bases). CDR1 and CDR2 (germline): SNHLY, FYNNEI. Trimming took off 6 bases at V and 6 bases at J, with 11 bases between the two ends. The CDR3 runs 13 residues. The DNA of the CDR3 is TGTGCCAGCAGCGTCAGGGGCTATGAAAAACTGTTTTTT. This sequence encodes CASSVRGYEKLFF.

This chain joins TRBV2 and TRBJ2-5; 7 bases map to TRBD2. The CDR3 runs to 14 residues. Germline V lookup: CDR1 SNHLY, CDR2 FYNNEI. The V and J ends lost 1 base and 9 bases, in that order; junction bases with no gene match: 8. The CDR3, as DNA: TGTGCCAGCAGTGAAGGGACTAGACTAGGGCCCCAGTACTTC. Its protein is CASSEGTRLGPQYF.

The rearrangement joins TRBV6-1 to TRBJ1-2; the D gene is possibly TRBD1 (5 bases). The CDR3 extends over 14 amino acids. Looked up from germline, CDR1 is MNHNS and CDR2 is SASEGT. Deletions cut 4 bases from V and 4 bases from J, with 13 bases between. CDR3: CASSGQGPFYGYTF. DNA for the CDR3: TGTGCCAGCAGTGGCCAGGGCCCCTTCTATGGCTACACCTTC.

V gene TRBV5-1 combines with J gene TRBJ2-3; 9 bases line up with TRBD1. The CDR3 has 15 residues. The ends lost 0 bases at V and 3 bases at J; junction bases unmatched: 2. Germline CDR1 SGHRS, CDR2 YFSETQ. Here the CDR3 reads CASSLGQGGTDTQYF. CDR3 sequence (DNA): TGCGCCAGCAGCTTGGGACAGGGGGGAACAGATACGCAGTATTTT.

In its sample, this clone was seen once. The chain couples TRBV19 to TRBJ1-2; TRBD1 matches at 8 bases. The CDR3 sequence is 12 residues long. Germline V gene sequence: CDR1 LNHDA, CDR2 SQIVND (reference sequence). V lost 10 bases and J lost 5; bases outside the gene matches: 6. The CDR3 bases are TGTGCCATATCAGGGGGCAGGTATGGCTACACCTTC. Translating it yields CAISGGRYGYTF.

The chain has TRBV4-1 and TRBJ1-5; D is possibly TRBD1 (5 bases). Deletions cut 4 bases from V and 1 base from J, with 11 bases between. Germline V gene data show CDR1 as MGHRA and CDR2 as YSYEKL. The CDR3 has 15 residues. The CDR3 loop is CASSRGDSSNQPQHF. CDR3 sequence (DNA): TGCGCCAGCAGCCGAGGGGACTCAAGCAATCAGCCCCAGCATTTT.

V usage is TRBV27 and J usage is TRBJ2-1; D ambiguous. From germline, CDR1 is MNHEY and CDR2 SMNVEV (reference sequence). Trimming removed 6 bases at V and 4 bases at J, with 10 bases between. CDR3 length: 13 amino acids. CDR3 loop: CASRPTVYNEQFF. DNA of the CDR3: TGTGCCAGCAGGCCGACTGTTTACAATGAGCAGTTCTTC.

The CDR3 DNA follows: TGTGCCATCAGTGAGGCGGGACTGGAATCCTACGAGCAGTACTTC. This encodes CAISEAGLESYEQYF. This chain joins TRBV10-3 and TRBJ2-7, with D possibly TRBD2 on 6 matching bases. The CDR3 runs to 15 residues. Germline CDR1 is ENHRY and CDR2 is SYGVKD. Trimming removed 2 bases from V and 1 base from J, with 12 bases in between.